The sequence of this T cell receptor (beta chain) was determined in a study of blood T cell repertoires in COVID-19. Overall study context: There were acute and convalescent COVID-19 samples, and they came from the United States, Italy and Spain. PBMCs, B-cell-depleted T cells, or T cells were the source of the cDNA or gDNA that made up the material.

Only one count was recorded for this clone. Patients of the Seattle cohort, enrolled during active infection, were followed longitudinally. The germline V gene encodes CDR1 SGHDT and CDR2 YYEEEE. The CDR3 is made up of 16 amino acids. V was cut by 3 bases and J by 0 bases, with 13 bases left in between. As handled by the study authors: Amplification with reference gene primers provided the estimates of nucleated cell counts. Sequenced by immunoSEQ multiplex PCR; TCRdb stores in-frame clones only, minus some. V and J calls and clone size are those listed in that table; D and trimming were worked out from the DNA. Among about 210,000 clones listed, 65% to 90% were seen once.

V gene TRBV5-6 combines with J gene TRBJ2-1; D perhaps matches TRBD1 (6 bases). Material: peripheral blood. This receptor was obtained from a man aged 45-65 years with COVID-19, enrolled during active disease. The CDR3 reads CASSSRGRGSYNEQFF. The CDR3 DNA follows: TGTGCCAGCAGCTCCAGGGGCAGGGGCTCCTACAATGAGCAGTTCTTC. Based on the CDR3 plus reference TRBV5-6 and TRBJ2-1, the full variable domain is DAGVTQSPTHLIKTRGQQVTLRCSPKSGHDTVSWYQQALGQGPQFIFQYYEEEERQRGNFPDRFSGHQFPNYSSELNVNALLLGDSALYLCASSSRGRGSYNEQFFGPGTRLTVL.